This is a list of T cell receptor beta chains from one sample in a study of blood T cell repertoires in COVID-19. Data came from immunoSEQ multiplex PCR; TCRdb stores just in-frame clones and leaves some out. The profile shows tens of thousands of clones, around 78% of them singletons. The specimen sequenced was peripheral blood. These receptors originate from a human donor in a cohort sampled during active COVID-19. Both conserved end residues are part of each CDR3. Each record gives: clone size, D gene, CDR3 length, J gene, V gene, CDR3 DNA, CDR3 protein. A D gene is named only where the DNA matches it firmly. Rows may omit the clone size; those that give it use once, few, many or a size class.

- | TRBD1 | 16 | TRBJ2-1 | TRBV6-5 | TGTGCCAGCAGTTCCCTCGACAGGGAACCCTACAATGAGCAGTTCTTC | CASSSLDREPYNEQFF
- | - | 15 | TRBJ2-6 | TRBV7-9 | TGTGCCAGCAGCTATGTAGTCTCTGGGGCCAACGTCCTGACTTTC | CASSYVVSGANVLTF
- | - | 16 | TRBJ1-5 | TRBV9 | TGTGCCAGCAGCGCGGGGGGTGGGTTTAGCAATCAGCCCCAGCATTTT | CASSAGGGFSNQPQHF
- | TRBD2 | 14 | TRBJ2-1 | TRBV30 | TGTGCCTGGACTAGCGGGGCGGGCTACAATGAGCAGTTCTTC | CAWTSGAGYNEQFF
- | - | 12 | TRBJ1-1 | TRBV12-3/TRBV12-4 | TGTGCCAGCAGTTCAGTGAACACTGAAGCTTTCTTT | CASSSVNTEAFF
- | - | 13 | TRBJ2-5 | TRBV9 | TGTGCCAGCAGCGTAGGTCAGCAAGAGACCCAGTACTTC | CASSVGQQETQYF
- | - | 14 | TRBJ1-2 | TRBV7-2 | TGTGCCAGCAGCTTAGACCCGGGGTCGAGAGGCTACACCTTC | CASSLDPGSRGYTF
- | TRBD1 | 20 | TRBJ2-3 | TRBV29-1 | TGCAGCGTTGAAGCATTCGACACGTTTACACAGGGGGCTGGGGCAGATACGCAGTATTTT | CSVEAFDTFTQGAGADTQYF
- | - | 16 | TRBJ2-2 | TRBV10-3 | TGTGCCATCAGTGAGGAACCGGGACTGAACACCGGGGAGCTGTTTTTT | CAISEEPGLNTGELFF
- | TRBD1 | 13 | TRBJ2-3 | TRBV6-5 | TGTGCCAGCAGTCAAAACCGGGACAGCACGCAGTATTTT | CASSQNRDSTQYF
- | - | 13 | TRBJ1-2 | TRBV18 | TGTGCCAGCTCACCAGACAGCAACTATGGCTACACCTTC | CASSPDSNYGYTF
once | - | 16 | TRBJ1-5 | TRBV19 | TGTGCCAGTAGTATAGAGGCGGGGTTTAGCAATCAGCCCCAGCATTTT | CASSIEAGFSNQPQHF
- | - | 14 | TRBJ1-1 | TRBV25-1 | TGTGCCAGCGAGTCCCCCACGATGAACACTGAAGCTTTCTTT | CASESPTMNTEAFF
- | TRBD1 | 13 | TRBJ1-2 | TRBV6-5 | TGTGCCAGCAGGGACAGGGGGGGCTATGGCTACACCTTC | CASRDRGGYGYTF
- | TRBD1 | 18 | TRBJ2-1 | TRBV6-2/TRBV6-3 | TGTGCCAGCAGTTACTCCCCCGACAGGGCCTACTCCTACAATGAGCAGTTCTTC | CASSYSPDRAYSYNEQFF
- | - | 13 | TRBJ2-2 | TRBV6-5 | TGTGCCAGCAGTTACCCGACACCCGGGGAGCTGTTTTTT | CASSYPTPGELFF
- | TRBD2 | 17 | TRBJ2-3 | TRBV5-6 | TGTGCCAGCGAAAGAGGGACTAGCGGGGGAAACACAGATACGCAGTATTTT | CASERGTSGGNTDTQYF
- | - | 13 | TRBJ2-1 | TRBV9 | TGTGCCAGCAGCGTAGCTCAGTCTAATGAGCAGTTCTTC | CASSVAQSNEQFF
- | - | 14 | TRBJ2-3 | TRBV7-2 | TGTGCCAGCAGCTTAGAAGTAGTCACGGATACGCAGTATTTT | CASSLEVVTDTQYF
- | - | 13 | TRBJ1-6 | TRBV7-3 | TGTGCCAGCAGCTTCGGTTACCAATCACCCCTCCACTTT | CASSFGYQSPLHF
- | TRBD2 | 19 | TRBJ2-2 | TRBV11-3 | TGTGCCAGCAGCTCGACGACTAGCGGGAGGGCCGGGTCGGTCGGGGAGCTGTTTTTT | CASSSTTSGRAGSVGELFF
few | - | 11 | TRBJ2-7 | TRBV29-1 | TGCAGCGTTGGCGGCATCCACGAGCAGTACTTC | CSVGGIHEQYF
- | - | 14 | TRBJ1-4 | TRBV24-1 | TGTGCCACCAGTGATACTCGTCATAATGAAAAACTGTTTTTT | CATSDTRHNEKLFF
- | TRBD1 | 15 | TRBJ2-7 | TRBV30 | TGTGCCTGTCTGGGCCGGGACAGCACCTTCTACGAGCAGTACTTC | CACLGRDSTFYEQYF
few | TRBD1 | 16 | TRBJ2-5 | TRBV2 | TGTGCCAGCAGTAGAGGGACAGGGAGCGTTCAAGAGACCCAGTACTTC | CASSRGTGSVQETQYF
- | TRBD1 | 12 | TRBJ1-1 | TRBV12-5 | TGTGCTAGTGGTTTGGGACAGGGGGAAGCTTTCTTT | CASGLGQGEAFF
- | - | 17 | TRBJ2-6 | TRBV9 | TGTGCCAGCAGCGTGGACTCCGGAGGGGCTGGGGCCAACGTCCTGACTTTC | CASSVDSGGAGANVLTF
- | TRBD1 | 13 | TRBJ2-7 | TRBV29-1 | TGCAGCGTTGCGTCGGGGACAGGGTTCGAGCAGTACTTC | CSVASGTGFEQYF
- | - | 13 | TRBJ2-3 | TRBV9 | TGTGCCAGCAGCGTAGGGCGGACAGATACGCAGTATTTT | CASSVGRTDTQYF
many | - | 12 | TRBJ1-4 | TRBV9 | TGTGCCAGCAGCGTGGGGGAGGGGAAACTGTTTTTT | CASSVGEGKLFF
- | - | 14 | TRBJ1-1 | TRBV27 | TGTGCCAGCAGTGTGACAGCGTTGAACACTGAAGCTTTCTTT | CASSVTALNTEAFF
- | - | 11 | TRBJ1-1 | TRBV19 | TGTGCCAGTATGACAGCTTTAGAAGCTTTCTTT | CASMTALEAFF
few | TRBD1 | 13 | TRBJ2-7 | TRBV6-6 | TGTGCCAGCAGTACCGGGACAGGGGTTGAGCAGTACTTC | CASSTGTGVEQYF
- | - | 16 | TRBJ1-1 | TRBV4-1 | TGCGCCAGCAAAGACCGGGAGGTGGGGTCGAACACTGAAGCTTTCTTT | CASKDREVGSNTEAFF
once | TRBD2 | 13 | TRBJ2-7 | TRBV6-5 | TGTGCCAGCAGTTTTGGAGCGGGGTACGAGCAGTACTTC | CASSFGAGYEQYF
- | - | 14 | TRBJ1-2 | TRBV19 | TGTGCCAGTAGTATCTCAGGGGTTTCCTATGGCTACACCTTC | CASSISGVSYGYTF
- | TRBD2 | 16 | TRBJ2-3 | TRBV7-9 | TGTGCCAGCAGCCTAGGGACTAGCGGAATCACAGATACGCAGTATTTT | CASSLGTSGITDTQYF
- | - | 15 | TRBJ2-1 | TRBV5-1 | TGCGCCAGCAGCTCCCCGGGCGGGTCCTACAATGAGCAGTTCTTC | CASSSPGGSYNEQFF
- | TRBD1 | 15 | TRBJ1-2 | TRBV6-5 | TGTGCCAGCAGGGACAGGGGGAAGGGGCTAGGAGGATACACCTTC | CASRDRGKGLGGYTF
- | TRBD1 | 14 | TRBJ1-1 | TRBV30 | TGTGCCTGGACCTGGGGACAGGGGAACACTGAAGCTTTCTTT | CAWTWGQGNTEAFF
- | TRBD1 | 14 | TRBJ1-2 | TRBV27 | TGTGCCAGCAGTTGGGACAGGGGGGGGTCTGGCTACACCTTC | CASSWDRGGSGYTF
once | - | 15 | TRBJ1-1 | TRBV27 | TGTGCCAGCAGTCGCAAACCAGATATGAACACTGAAGCTTTCTTT | CASSRKPDMNTEAFF
- | TRBD1 | 14 | TRBJ2-2 | TRBV24-1 | TGTGCCACCCAAGGGGGCGAGGACACCGGGGAGCTGTTTTTT | CATQGGEDTGELFF
- | - | 14 | TRBJ2-7 | TRBV7-9 | TGTGCCAGCAGCTTGGCGGGCCTGGTGGGGGAGCAGTACTTC | CASSLAGLVGEQYF
- | - | 15 | TRBJ1-6 | TRBV15 | TGTGCCACCAGCAGAGATCGGAACTATCGATCACCCCTCCACTTT | CATSRDRNYRSPLHF
- | TRBD2 | 17 | TRBJ2-3 | TRBV7-6 | TGTGCCAGCAGCTTAGCACTAGCGGGTTTCAGCACAGATACGCAGTATTTT | CASSLALAGFSTDTQYF
- | TRBD1 | 14 | TRBJ2-3 | TRBV30 | TGTGCCTGGAGTCAGAGGGGGCTCACAGATACGCAGTATTTT | CAWSQRGLTDTQYF
- | - | 12 | TRBJ2-5 | TRBV2 | TGTGCCAGCGGCCTCGTCCAAGAGACCCAGTACTTC | CASGLVQETQYF
- | TRBD1 | 15 | TRBJ1-2 | TRBV6-5 | TGTGCCAGCAGCCGATCGGGACAGGGGGGAGGTGGCTACACCTTC | CASSRSGQGGGGYTF
- | TRBD1 | 14 | TRBJ2-1 | TRBV29-1 | TGCAGCGTTGAAGACCGCGGACAGGGGAATGAGCAGTTCTTC | CSVEDRGQGNEQFF
few | TRBD1 | 16 | TRBJ1-6 | TRBV7-9 | TGTGCCAGCAGCATGACAGGGTCCTCCTATAATTCACCCCTCCACTTT | CASSMTGSSYNSPLHF
- | - | 15 | TRBJ1-4 | TRBV28 | TGTGCCAGCAGTGAAATCAGGACAACTAATGAAAAACTGTTTTTT | CASSEIRTTNEKLFF
- | - | 13 | TRBJ2-5 | TRBV30 | TGTGCCTGGAGTCGGCAGGTGGAAGAGACCCAGTACTTC | CAWSRQVEETQYF
- | - | 13 | TRBJ2-2 | TRBV19 | TGTGCCAGTAGTTCCACCCGGGCCGGGGAGCTGTTTTTT | CASSSTRAGELFF
- | - | 14 | TRBJ1-5 | TRBV19 | TGTGCCAGTAGTTTACAGGACGCCGGTCAGCCCCAGCATTTT | CASSLQDAGQPQHF
- | TRBD2 | 13 | TRBJ2-1 | TRBV20-1 | TGCAGTGCTAGTCCTAGCGGGCACAATGAGCAGTTCTTC | CSASPSGHNEQFF
- | TRBD1 | 15 | TRBJ2-6 | TRBV2 | TGTGCCAGCGGAAACAGGGGGCTTGGGGCCAACGTCCTGACTTTC | CASGNRGLGANVLTF